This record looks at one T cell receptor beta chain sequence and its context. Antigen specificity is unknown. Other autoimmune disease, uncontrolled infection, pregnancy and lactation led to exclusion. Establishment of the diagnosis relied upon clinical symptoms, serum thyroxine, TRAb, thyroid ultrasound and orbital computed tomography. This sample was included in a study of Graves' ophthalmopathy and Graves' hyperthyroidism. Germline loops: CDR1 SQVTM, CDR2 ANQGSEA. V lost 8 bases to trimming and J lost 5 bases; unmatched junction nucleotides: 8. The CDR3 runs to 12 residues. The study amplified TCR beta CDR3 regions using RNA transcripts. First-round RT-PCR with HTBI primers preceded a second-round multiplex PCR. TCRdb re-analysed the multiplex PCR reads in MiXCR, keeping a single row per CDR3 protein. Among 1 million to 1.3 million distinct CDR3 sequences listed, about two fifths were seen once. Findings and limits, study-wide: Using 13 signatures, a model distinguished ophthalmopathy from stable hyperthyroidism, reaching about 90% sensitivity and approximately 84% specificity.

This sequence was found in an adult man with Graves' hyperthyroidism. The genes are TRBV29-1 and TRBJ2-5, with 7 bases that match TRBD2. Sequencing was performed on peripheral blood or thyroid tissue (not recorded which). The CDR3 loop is CSLSGIGETQYF. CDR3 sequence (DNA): TGCAGCTTAAGCGGGATAGGCGAGACCCAGTACTTC.